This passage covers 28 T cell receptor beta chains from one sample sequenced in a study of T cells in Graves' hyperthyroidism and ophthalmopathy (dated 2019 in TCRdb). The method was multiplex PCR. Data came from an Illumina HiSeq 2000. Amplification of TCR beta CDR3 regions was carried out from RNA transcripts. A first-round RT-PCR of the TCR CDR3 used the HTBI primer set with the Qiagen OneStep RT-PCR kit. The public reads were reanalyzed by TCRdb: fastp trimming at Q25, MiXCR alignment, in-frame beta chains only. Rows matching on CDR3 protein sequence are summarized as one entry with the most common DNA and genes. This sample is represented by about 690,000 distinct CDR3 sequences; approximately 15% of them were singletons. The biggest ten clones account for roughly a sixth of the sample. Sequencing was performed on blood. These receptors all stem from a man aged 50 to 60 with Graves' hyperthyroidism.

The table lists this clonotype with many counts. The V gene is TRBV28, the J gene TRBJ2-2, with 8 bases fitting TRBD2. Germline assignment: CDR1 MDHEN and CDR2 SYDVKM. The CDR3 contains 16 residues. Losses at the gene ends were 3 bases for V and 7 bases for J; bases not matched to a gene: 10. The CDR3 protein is CASSLHGRAFGGELFF. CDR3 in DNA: TGTGCCAGCAGTTTGCACGGGAGGGCCTTTGGCGGGGAGCTGTTTTTT.

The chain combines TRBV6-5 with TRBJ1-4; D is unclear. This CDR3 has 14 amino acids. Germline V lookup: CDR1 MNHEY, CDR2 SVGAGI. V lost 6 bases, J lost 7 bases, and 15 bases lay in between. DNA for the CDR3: TGTGCCAGCAGCCGGAGTCGTATCCGTGAAAAACTGTTTTTT. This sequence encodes CASSRSRIREKLFF.

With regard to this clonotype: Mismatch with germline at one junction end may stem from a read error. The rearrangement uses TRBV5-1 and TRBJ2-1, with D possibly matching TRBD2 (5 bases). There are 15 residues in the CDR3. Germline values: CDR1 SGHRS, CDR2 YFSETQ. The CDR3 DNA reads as TGCGCCAGCGGCTTGGCCGGGGAGCCCTACAATGAGCAGTTCTTC. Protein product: CASGLAGEPYNEQFF.

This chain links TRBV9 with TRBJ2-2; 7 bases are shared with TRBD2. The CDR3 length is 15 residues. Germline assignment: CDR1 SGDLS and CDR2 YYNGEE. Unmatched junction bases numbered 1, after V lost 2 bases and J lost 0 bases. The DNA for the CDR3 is TGTGCCAGCAGCGTGGGACTAACGAACACCGGGGAGCTGTTTTTT. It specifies CASSVGLTNTGELFF.

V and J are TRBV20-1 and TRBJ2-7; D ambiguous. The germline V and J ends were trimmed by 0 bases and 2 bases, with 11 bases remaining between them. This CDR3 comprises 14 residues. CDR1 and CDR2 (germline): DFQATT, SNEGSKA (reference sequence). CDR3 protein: CSARDSDGTYEQYF. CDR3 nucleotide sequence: TGCAGTGCTAGAGATTCGGACGGAACCTACGAGCAGTACTTC.

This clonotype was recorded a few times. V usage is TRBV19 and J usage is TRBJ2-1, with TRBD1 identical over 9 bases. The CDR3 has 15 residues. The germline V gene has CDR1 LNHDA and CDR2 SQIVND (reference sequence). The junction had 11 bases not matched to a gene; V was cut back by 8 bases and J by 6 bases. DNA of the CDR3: TGTGCCAGTTCCGAGGACAGGGGACGGTTCAATGAGCAGTTCTTC. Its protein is CASSEDRGRFNEQFF.

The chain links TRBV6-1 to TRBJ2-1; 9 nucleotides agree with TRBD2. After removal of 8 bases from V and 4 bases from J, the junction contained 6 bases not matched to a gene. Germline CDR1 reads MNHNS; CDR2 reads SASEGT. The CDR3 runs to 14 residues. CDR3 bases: TGTGCCAGCGGAAGACTAGCGGAGTACAATGAGCAGTTCTTC. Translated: CASGRLAEYNEQFF.

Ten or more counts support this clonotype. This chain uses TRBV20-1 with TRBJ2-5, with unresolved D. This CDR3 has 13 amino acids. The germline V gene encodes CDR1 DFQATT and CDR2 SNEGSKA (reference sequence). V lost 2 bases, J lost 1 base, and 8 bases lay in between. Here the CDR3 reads CSARLQVQETQYF. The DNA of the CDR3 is TGCAGTGCTAGACTTCAGGTCCAAGAGACCCAGTACTTC.

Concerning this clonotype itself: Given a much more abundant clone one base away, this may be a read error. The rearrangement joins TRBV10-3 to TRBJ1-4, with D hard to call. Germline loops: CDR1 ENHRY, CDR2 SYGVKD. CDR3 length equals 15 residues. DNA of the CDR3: TGTGTCATCAGTGAGTCGACAAACCCTAATGAAAAACTGTTTTTT. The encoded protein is CVISESTNPNEKLFF.

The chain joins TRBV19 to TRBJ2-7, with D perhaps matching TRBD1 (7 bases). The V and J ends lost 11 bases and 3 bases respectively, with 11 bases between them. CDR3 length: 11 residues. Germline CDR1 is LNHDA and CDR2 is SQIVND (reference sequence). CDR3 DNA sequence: TGTGCCGCGGGACAGATCTACGAGCAGTACTTC. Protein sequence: CAAGQIYEQYF. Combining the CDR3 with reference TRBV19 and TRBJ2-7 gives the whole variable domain DGGITQSPKYLFRKEGQNVTLSCEQNLNHDAMYWYRQDPGQGLRLIYYSQIVNDFQKGDIAEGYSVSREKKESFPLTVTSAQKNPTAFYLCAAGQIYEQYFGPGTRLTVT.

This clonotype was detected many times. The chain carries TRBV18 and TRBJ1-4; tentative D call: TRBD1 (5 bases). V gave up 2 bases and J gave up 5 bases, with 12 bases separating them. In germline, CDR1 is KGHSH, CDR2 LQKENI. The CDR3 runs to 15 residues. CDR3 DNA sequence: TGTGCCAGCTCACCAGGGACGGCTAGAAATGAAAAACTGTTTTTT. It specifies CASSPGTARNEKLFF. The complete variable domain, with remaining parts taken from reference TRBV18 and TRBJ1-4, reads NAGVMQNPRHLVRRRGQEARLRCSPMKGHSHVYWYRQLPEEGLKFMVYLQKENIIDESGMPKERFSAEFPKEGPSILRIQQVVRGDSAAYFCASSPGTARNEKLFFGSGTQLSVL.

CDR3 loop: CSARGWATDTQYF. The CDR3 region has the DNA TGCAGTGCCCGGGGATGGGCCACAGATACGCAGTATTTT. The genes are TRBV20-1 and TRBJ2-3; D might be TRBD2 (5 bases). This CDR3 contains 13 residues. V was cut by 6 bases and J by 2 bases, with 12 bases left in between. Germline-derived CDR1 and CDR2 are DFQATT and SNEGSKA (reference sequence).

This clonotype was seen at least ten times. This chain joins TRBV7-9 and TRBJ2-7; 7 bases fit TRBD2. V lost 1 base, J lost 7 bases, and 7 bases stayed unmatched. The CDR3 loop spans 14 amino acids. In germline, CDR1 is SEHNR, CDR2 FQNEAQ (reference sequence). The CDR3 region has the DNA TGTGCCAGCAGCTTAGAGCGGGGAGGAAGGGAGCAGTACTTC. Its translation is CASSLERGGREQYF.

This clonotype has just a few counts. The CDR3 is CSVARYSNQPQHF. CDR3 coding DNA: TGCAGTGTCGCTAGGTATAGCAATCAGCCCCAGCATTTT. This chain uses TRBV20-1 with TRBJ1-5, with D hard to call. Germline assignment: CDR1 DFQATT and CDR2 SNEGSKA (reference sequence). Trimming cost V 7 bases and J 0 bases, with 10 bases left between them. The CDR3 is 13 amino acids.

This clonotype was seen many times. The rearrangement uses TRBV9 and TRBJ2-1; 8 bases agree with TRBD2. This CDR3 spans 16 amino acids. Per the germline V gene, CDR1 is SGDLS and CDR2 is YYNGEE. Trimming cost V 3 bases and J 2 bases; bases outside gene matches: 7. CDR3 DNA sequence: TGTGCCAGCAGCGGACCGAGCGGGAGAGCCTACAATGAGCAGTTCTTC. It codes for CASSGPSGRAYNEQFF.

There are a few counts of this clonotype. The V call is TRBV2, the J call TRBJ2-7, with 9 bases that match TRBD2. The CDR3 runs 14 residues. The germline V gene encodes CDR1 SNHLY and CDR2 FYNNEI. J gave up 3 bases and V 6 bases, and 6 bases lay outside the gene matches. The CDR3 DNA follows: TGTGCCAGCAGCCCCGGACTAGCGTTCTACGAGCAGTACTTC. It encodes CASSPGLAFYEQYF.

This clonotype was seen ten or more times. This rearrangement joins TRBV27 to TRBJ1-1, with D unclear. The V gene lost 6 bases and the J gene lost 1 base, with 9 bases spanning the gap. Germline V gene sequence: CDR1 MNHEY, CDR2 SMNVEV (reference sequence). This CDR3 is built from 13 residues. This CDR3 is CASSFAENTEAFF. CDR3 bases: TGTGCCAGCAGCTTCGCAGAGAACACTGAAGCTTTCTTT.

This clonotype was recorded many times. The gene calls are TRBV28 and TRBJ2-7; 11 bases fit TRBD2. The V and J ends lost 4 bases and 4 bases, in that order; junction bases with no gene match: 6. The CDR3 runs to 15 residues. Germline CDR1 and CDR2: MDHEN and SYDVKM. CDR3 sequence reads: CASSSSSGRLYEQYF. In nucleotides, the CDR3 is TGTGCCAGCAGTTCCTCTAGCGGGAGGTTGTACGAGCAGTACTTC.

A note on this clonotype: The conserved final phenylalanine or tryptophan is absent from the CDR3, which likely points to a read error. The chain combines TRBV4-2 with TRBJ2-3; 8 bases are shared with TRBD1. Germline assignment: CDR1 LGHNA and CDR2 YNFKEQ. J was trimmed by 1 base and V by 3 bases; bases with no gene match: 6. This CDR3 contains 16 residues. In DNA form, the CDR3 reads TGTGCCAGCAGCCAGGCCTCGGGACAGGGCACAGATACGCAGTATTCT. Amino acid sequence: CASSQASGQGTDTQYS.

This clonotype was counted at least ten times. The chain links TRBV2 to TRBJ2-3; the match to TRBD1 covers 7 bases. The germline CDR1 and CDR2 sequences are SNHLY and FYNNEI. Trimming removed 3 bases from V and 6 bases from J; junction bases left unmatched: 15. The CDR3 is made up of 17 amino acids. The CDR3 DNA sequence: TGTGCCAGCAGTGACTATCTAGGACAGGTGTTTTCGGATACGCAGTATTTT. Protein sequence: CASSDYLGQVFSDTQYF.

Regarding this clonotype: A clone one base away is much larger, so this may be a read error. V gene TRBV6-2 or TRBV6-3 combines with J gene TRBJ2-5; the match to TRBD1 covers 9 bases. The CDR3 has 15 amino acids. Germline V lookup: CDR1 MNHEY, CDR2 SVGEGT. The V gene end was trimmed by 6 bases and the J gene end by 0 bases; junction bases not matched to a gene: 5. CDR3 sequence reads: CASRRTGAYQETQYF. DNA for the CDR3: TGTGCCAGCAGGCGGACAGGGGCATACCAAGAGACCCAGTACTTC.

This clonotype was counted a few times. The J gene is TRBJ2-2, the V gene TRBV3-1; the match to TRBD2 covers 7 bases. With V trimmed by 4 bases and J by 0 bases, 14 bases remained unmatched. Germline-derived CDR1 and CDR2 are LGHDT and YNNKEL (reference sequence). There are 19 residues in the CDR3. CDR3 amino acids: CASSPRDSGWSTNTGELFF. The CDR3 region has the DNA TGTGCCAGCAGCCCTCGCGATAGCGGGTGGTCCACGAACACCGGGGAGCTGTTTTTT.

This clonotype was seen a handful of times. The CDR3 coding sequence is TGTGCCAGCAGTTTATGGCGGGGGGCGGGGGAGCAGTACTTC. Its translation: CASSLWRGAGEQYF. This chain connects TRBV28 to TRBJ2-7; 8 nucleotides align to TRBD2. The V and J ends lost 0 bases and 7 bases, in that order; junction bases with no gene match: 5. Germline CDR1 reads MDHEN; CDR2 reads SYDVKM. The CDR3 covers 14 residues.

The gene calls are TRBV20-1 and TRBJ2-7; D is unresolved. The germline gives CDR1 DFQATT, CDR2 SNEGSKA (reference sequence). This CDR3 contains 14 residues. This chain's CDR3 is CSKKGKGPTHEQYF. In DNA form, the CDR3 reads TGCAGCAAAAAGGGTAAGGGCCCGACGCACGAGCAGTACTTC.

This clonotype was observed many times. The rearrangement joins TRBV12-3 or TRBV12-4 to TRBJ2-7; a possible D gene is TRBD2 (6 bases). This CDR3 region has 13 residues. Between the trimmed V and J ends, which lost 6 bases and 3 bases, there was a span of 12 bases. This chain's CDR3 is CASSLARGYEQYF. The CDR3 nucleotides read TGTGCCAGCAGCCTAGCGAGGGGCTACGAGCAGTACTTC.

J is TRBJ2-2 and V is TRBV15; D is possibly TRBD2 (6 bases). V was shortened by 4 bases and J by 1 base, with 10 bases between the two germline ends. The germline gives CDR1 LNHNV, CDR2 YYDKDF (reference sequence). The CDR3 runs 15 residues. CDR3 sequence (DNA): TGTGCCACCAGCATTGGGGGAGGGAACACCGGGGAGCTGTTTTTT. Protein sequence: CATSIGGGNTGELFF.

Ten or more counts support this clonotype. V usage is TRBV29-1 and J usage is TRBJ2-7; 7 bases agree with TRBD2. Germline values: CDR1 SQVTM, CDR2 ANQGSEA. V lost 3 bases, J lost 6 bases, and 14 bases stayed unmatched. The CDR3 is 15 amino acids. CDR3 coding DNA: TGCAGCGTTGAGGTCAGAGCGGGACGGAGCCTCGAGCAGTACTTC. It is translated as CSVEVRAGRSLEQYF.

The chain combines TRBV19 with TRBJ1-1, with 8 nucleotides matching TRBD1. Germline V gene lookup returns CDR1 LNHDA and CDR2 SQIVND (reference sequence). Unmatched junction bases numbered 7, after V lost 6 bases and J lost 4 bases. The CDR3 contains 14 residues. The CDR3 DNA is TGTGCCAGTAGAACAACAGGGGGATCCACTGAAGCTTTCTTT. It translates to CASRTTGGSTEAFF. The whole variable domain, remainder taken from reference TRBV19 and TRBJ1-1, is DGGITQSPKYLFRKEGQNVTLSCEQNLNHDAMYWYRQDPGQGLRLIYYSQIVNDFQKGDIAEGYSVSREKKESFPLTVTSAQKNPTAFYLCASRTTGGSTEAFFGQGTRLTVV.